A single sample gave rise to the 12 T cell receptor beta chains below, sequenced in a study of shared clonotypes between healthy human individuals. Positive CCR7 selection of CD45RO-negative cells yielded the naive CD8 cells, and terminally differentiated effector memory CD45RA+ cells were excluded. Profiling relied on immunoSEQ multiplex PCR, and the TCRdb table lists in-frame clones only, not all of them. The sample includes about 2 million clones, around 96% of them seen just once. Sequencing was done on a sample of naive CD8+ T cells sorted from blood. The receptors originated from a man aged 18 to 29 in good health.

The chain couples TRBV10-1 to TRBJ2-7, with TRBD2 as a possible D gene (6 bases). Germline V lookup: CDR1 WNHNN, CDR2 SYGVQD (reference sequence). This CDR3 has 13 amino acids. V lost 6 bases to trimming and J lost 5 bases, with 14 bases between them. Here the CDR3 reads CASSLTWGDEQYF. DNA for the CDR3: TGCGCCAGCAGCTTGACCTGGGGGGACGAGCAGTACTTC.

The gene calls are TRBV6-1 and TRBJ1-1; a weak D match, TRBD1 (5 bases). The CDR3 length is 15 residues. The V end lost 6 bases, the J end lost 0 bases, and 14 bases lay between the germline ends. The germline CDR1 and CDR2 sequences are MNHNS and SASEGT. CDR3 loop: CASRGGADLNTEAFF. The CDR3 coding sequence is TGTGCCAGCAGAGGAGGGGCGGATCTGAACACTGAAGCTTTCTTT.

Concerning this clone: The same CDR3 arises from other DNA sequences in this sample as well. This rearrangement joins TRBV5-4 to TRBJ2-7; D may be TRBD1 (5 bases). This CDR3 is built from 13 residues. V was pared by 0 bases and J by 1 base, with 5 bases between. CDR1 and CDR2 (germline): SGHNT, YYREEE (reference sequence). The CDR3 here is CASSLEGSYEQYF. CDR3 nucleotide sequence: TGTGCCAGCAGCTTGGAGGGGTCCTACGAGCAGTACTTC.

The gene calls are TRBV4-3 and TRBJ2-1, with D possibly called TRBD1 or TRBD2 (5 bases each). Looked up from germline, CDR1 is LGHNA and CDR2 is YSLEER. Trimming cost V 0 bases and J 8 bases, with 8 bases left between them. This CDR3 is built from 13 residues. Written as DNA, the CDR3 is TGCGCCAGCAGCCAAGATCTGGGGGATGAGCAGTTCTTC. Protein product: CASSQDLGDEQFF.

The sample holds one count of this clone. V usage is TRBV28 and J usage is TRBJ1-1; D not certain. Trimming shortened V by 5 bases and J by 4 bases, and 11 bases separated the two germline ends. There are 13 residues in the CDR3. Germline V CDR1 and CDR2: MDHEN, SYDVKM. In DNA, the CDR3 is TGTGCCAGCAGTCCCCAGACGGGCACTGAAGCTTTCTTT. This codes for CASSPQTGTEAFF.

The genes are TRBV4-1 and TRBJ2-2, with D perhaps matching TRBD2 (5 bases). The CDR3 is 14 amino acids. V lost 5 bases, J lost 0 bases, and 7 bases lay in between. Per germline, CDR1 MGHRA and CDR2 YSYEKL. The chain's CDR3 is CASSSGSNTGELFF. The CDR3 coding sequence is TGCGCCAGCAGCAGCGGATCGAACACCGGGGAGCTGTTTTTT.

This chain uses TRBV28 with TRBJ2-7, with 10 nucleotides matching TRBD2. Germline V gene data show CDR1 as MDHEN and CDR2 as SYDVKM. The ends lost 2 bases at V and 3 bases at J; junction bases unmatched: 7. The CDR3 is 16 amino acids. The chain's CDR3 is CASSLNSGGAFYEQYF. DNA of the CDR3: TGTGCCAGCAGTTTAAACAGCGGGGGGGCGTTCTACGAGCAGTACTTC.

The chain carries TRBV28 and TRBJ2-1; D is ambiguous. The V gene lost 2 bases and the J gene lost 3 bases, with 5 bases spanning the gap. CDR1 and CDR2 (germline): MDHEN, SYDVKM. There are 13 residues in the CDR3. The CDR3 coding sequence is TGTGCCAGCAGTTTAGTGGACTACAATGAGCAGTTCTTC. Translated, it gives CASSLVDYNEQFF.

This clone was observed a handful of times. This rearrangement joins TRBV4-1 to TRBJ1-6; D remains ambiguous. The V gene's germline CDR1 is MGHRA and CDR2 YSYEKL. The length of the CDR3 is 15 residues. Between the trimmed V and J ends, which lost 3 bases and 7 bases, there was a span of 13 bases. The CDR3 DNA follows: TGCGCCAGCAGCCATGCCGGGCCCGGAAATTCACCCCTCCACTTT. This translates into CASSHAGPGNSPLHF.

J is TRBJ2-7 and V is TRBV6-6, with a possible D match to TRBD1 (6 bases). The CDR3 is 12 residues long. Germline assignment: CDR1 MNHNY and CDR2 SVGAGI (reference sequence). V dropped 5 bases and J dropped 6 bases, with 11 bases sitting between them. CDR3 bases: TGTGCCAGCAGTCTACAGGGTACCGAGCAGTACTTC. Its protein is CASSLQGTEQYF.

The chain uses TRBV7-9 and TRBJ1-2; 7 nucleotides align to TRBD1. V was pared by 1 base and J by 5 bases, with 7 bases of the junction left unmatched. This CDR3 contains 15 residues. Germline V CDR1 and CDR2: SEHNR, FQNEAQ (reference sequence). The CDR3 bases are TGTGCCAGCAGCTTAGGGGACAGCGGGGGGTATGGCTACACCTTC. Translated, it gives CASSLGDSGGYGYTF.

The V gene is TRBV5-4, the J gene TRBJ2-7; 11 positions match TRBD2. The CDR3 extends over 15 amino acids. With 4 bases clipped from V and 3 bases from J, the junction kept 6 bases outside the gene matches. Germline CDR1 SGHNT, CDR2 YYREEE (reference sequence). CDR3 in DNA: TGTGCCAGCAGCCTCAGGACTAGCGGGTTCTACGAGCAGTACTTC. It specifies CASSLRTSGFYEQYF.